This TCR beta chain was sequenced during a study of metastatic and nonmetastatic thyroid tumors. Study as a whole: Thyroid patients, malignant and benign, had repertoires compared across blood and tumor or nodule tissue. Study-wide findings and caveats: The reported finding was significantly higher TCR beta diversity in malignant thyroid tumors relative to benign nodules, in blood and tumor.

This CDR3 spans 15 amino acids. Germline V lookup: CDR1 SGHDT, CDR2 YYEEEE. Between the trimmed V and J ends, which lost 4 bases and 0 bases, there was a span of 11 bases. Source study methods: The study took CDR3 differences across clinicopathological groups and made a distant-metastasis classifier for papillary thyroid cancer from them. TCRdb re-processed the PCR reads through MiXCR. Here the V and J calls rest on TCRdb's processing, not on the authors' analysis. The table has 15,000 to 20,000 clones, 28% seen once; the top ten hold over 9.5%. This clone turned up a few times. Antigen unknown. A much larger clone lies a single base off, so this may be a read error. No patient received treatment before thyroid surgery.

The specimen sequenced was tumor tissue. The chain is built from TRBV5-6 and TRBJ1-5; no definite D call. This clonotype was sampled from a female donor with papillary thyroid cancer or a benign thyroid nodule (not recorded which). Some clones in this sample may be carry-over from other donors' samples. The CDR3 DNA sequence: TGTGCCAGCAGCCTCGGCAGCAGTAGCAATCAGCCCCAGCATTTT. Amino acid sequence: CASSLGSSSNQPQHF.